The clone carrying this T cell receptor beta chain has more than one count but fewer than ten. The CDR3 loop spans 17 amino acids. Trimming removed 0 bases at V and 2 bases at J, with 16 bases between. Looked up from germline, CDR1 is SQVTM and CDR2 is ANQGSEA. The data were taken from a study of human T cells and chemical hapten exposure. Looking at the study overall: Patch tests applied 0.01% DPC to the upper back and were scored after 6 days.

TCRdb reprocessed the RACE reads via MiXCR and lists one record per CDR3 protein. The table includes tens of thousands of distinct CDR3 sequences, 8.5% to 10% detected once. Noted time point: patch test 2, 6 weeks after DPC sensitization. Treatment indicated: therapeutic diphenylcyclopropenone sensitization with weekly scalp DPC. Total RNA was extracted from unfractionated whole blood. V gene TRBV29-1 combines with J gene TRBJ1-4; maybe TRBD1 (6 bases). The receptor comes from a woman in her 30s with alopecia areata. Some clones in this sample may be carry-over from other donors' samples. Sequencing used whole blood, obtained in connection with sensitization to the hapten diphenylcyclopropenone (DPC). The CDR3 DNA follows: TGCAGCGTTGAAGATCGTTCGGGGGCGCCGACTAATGAAAAACTGTTTTTT. Protein sequence: CSVEDRSGAPTNEKLFF.